The 10 T cell receptor beta chains below come from one sample, sequenced in a study of blood T cell repertoires in COVID-19. Generated by immunoSEQ multiplex PCR, the TCRdb table keeps only in-frame clones and is missing some. The sample records some 270,000 clones, approximately 88% being singletons. The material sequenced was PBMCs or T cells enriched from blood (not recorded which). These receptors were obtained from a woman aged 35 to 49 who had recovered from COVID-19.

The V gene is TRBV7-8, the J gene TRBJ1-4, with 11 bases identical to TRBD1. V lost 5 bases, J lost 6 bases, and 2 bases stayed unmatched. The CDR3 is made up of 14 amino acids. CDR1 and CDR2 (germline): SGHVS, FQNEAQ. The CDR3 nucleotides read TGTGCCAGCAGCGGGACAGGGGGGGATGAAAAACTGTTTTTT. This encodes CASSGTGGDEKLFF.

In regard to this clone: Other DNA variants within this sample encode the same CDR3. This rearrangement joins TRBV7-2 to TRBJ1-2; D remains unclear. The V end lost 3 bases, the J end lost 5 bases, and 10 bases lay between the germline ends. The CDR3 is 13 residues long. CDR1 is SGHTA, CDR2 FQGNSA, per germline. The CDR3 bases are TGTGCCAGCAGCTTGACCGGAGCTTATGGCTACACCTTC. As protein: CASSLTGAYGYTF.

V gene TRBV4-1 combines with J gene TRBJ1-1, with D possibly being TRBD1 (6 bases). V was pared by 6 bases and J by 7 bases, with 12 bases between. Germline loops: CDR1 MGHRA, CDR2 YSYEKL. The CDR3 totals 12 residues. CDR3 nucleotide sequence: TGCGCCAGCAGTCCAGGGGTGGGTGAAGCTTTCTTT. It yields the protein CASSPGVGEAFF.

This clone showed up just once. The chain is built from TRBV30 and TRBJ2-1; possibly TRBD1 for D (5 bases). The CDR3 length is 13 residues. Trimming shortened V by 2 bases and J by 5 bases, and 10 bases separated the two germline ends. Germline V CDR1 and CDR2: GTSNPN, SVGIG (reference sequence). The CDR3 DNA reads as TGTGCCTGGAGTAAGGGGTTTAACAATGAGCAGTTCTTC. It codes for CAWSKGFNNEQFF.

This clone occurred a few times. J is TRBJ1-1 and V is TRBV6-4; the D is unclear. Germline lookup yields CDR1 MRHNA and CDR2 SNTAGT. V was clipped by 0 bases and J by 4 bases, with 6 bases between them. The CDR3 contains 13 residues. In DNA form, the CDR3 reads TGTGCCAGCAGTGACTCCACAGTCACTGAAGCTTTCTTT. Its translation: CASSDSTVTEAFF.

A word on this clone: Other DNA sequences of this sample code for an identical CDR3. DNA of the CDR3: TGTGCCATCTCCTCGGGCACAGATACGCAGTATTTT. Residues: CAISSGTDTQYF. This chain connects TRBV10-3 to TRBJ2-3; D remains unclear. Trimming shortened V by 8 bases and J by 1 base, and 7 bases separated the two germline ends. The germline CDR1 and CDR2 sequences are ENHRY and SYGVKD. The CDR3 is made up of 12 amino acids.

This chain links TRBV19 with TRBJ1-1; D might be TRBD1 (5 bases). V was pared by 8 bases and J by 3 bases, with 19 bases between. The CDR3 covers 15 residues. Germline assignment: CDR1 LNHDA and CDR2 SQIVND (reference sequence). CDR3: CASHPPGVGDTEAFF. The CDR3 DNA reads TGTGCCAGTCATCCGCCGGGGGTAGGGGACACTGAAGCTTTCTTT.

The rearrangement joins TRBV7-3 to TRBJ1-5, with D perhaps TRBD1 (5 bases). CDR3 length: 14 amino acids. CDR1 SGHTA and CDR2 FQGTGA come from the germline V gene. Trimming stripped 4 bases from V and 7 bases from J, with 14 bases between. CDR3 in amino acids: CASSSTRVGQPQHF. For the CDR3, the DNA is TGTGCCAGCAGCTCTACCAGGGTGGGACAGCCCCAGCATTTT.

This chain links TRBV5-1 with TRBJ2-7; the D gene is possibly TRBD2 (5 bases). V lost 5 bases and J 2 bases, leaving 14 bases between the germline ends. Germline lookup yields CDR1 SGHRS and CDR2 YFSETQ. This CDR3 region has 14 residues. CDR3 sequence (DNA): TGCGCCAGCAGTACTAGACTACCCCCCTACGAGCAGTACTTC. It encodes CASSTRLPPYEQYF.

This chain connects TRBV4-1 to TRBJ2-3; D may be TRBD2 (6 bases). The CDR3 spans 15 residues. CDR1 and CDR2 from the germline V gene are MGHRA and YSYEKL. Trimming took 6 bases from V and 0 from J, leaving 13 bases between them. DNA for the CDR3: TGCGCCAGCAGACAACTAGCAGCTAGCACAGATACGCAGTATTTT. As protein: CASRQLAASTDTQYF.